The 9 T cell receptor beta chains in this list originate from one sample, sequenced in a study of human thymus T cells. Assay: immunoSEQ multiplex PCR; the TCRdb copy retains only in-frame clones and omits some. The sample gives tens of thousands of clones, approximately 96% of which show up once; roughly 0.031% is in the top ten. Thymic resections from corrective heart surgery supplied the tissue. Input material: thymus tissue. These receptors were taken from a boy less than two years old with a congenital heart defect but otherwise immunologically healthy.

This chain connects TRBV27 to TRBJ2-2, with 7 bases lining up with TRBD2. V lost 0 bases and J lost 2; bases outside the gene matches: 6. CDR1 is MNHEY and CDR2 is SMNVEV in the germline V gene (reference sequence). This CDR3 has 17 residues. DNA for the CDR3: TGTGCCAGCAGTTTATCCCCTCCGGGGGGAAACACCGGGGAGCTGTTTTTT. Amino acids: CASSLSPPGGNTGELFF.

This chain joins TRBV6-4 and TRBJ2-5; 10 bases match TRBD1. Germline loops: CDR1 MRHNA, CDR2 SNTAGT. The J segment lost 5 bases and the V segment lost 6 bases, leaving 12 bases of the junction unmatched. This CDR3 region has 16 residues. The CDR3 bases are TGTGCCAGCAGGCGCCCGGGACAGGGGCGGACGGAGACCCAGTACTTC. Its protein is CASRRPGQGRTETQYF.

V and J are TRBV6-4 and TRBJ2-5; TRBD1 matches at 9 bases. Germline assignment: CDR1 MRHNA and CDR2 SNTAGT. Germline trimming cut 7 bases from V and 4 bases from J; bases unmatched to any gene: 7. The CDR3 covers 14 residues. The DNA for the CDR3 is TGTGCCAGCATCCGGGGACAGGGAAGAGAGACCCAGTACTTC. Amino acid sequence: CASIRGQGRETQYF.

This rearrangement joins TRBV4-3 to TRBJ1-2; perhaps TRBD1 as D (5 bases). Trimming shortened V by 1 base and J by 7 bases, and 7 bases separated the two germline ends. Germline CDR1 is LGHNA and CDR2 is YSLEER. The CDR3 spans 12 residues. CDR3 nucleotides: TGCGCCAGCAGCCAAGCAGGGTCTGGCTACACCTTC. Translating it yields CASSQAGSGYTF.

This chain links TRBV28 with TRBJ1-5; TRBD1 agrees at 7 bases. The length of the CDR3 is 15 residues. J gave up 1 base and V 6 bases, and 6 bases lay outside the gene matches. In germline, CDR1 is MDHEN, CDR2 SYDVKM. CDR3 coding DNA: TGTGCCAGCAGCCCCGGACAGGTCAGCAATCAGCCCCAGCATTTT. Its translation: CASSPGQVSNQPQHF. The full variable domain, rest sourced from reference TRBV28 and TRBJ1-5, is DVKVTQSSRYLVKRTGEKVFLECVQDMDHENMFWYRQDPGLGLRLIYFSYDVKMKEKGDIPEGYSVSREKKERFSLILESASTNQTSMYLCASSPGQVSNQPQHFGDGTRLSIL.

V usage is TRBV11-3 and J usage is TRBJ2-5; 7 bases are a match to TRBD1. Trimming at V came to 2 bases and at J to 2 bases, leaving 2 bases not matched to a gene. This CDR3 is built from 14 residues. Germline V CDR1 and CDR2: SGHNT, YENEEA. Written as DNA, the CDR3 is TGTGCCAGCAGCTTACGGGGACAGCAAGAGACCCAGTACTTC. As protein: CASSLRGQQETQYF.

The CDR3 protein is CAIRGQVADYYEQYF. The CDR3 nucleotides read TGTGCCATCAGGGGGCAGGTAGCGGATTACTACGAGCAGTACTTC. The chain has TRBV2 and TRBJ2-7; 8 bases are a match to TRBD1. The CDR3 has 15 residues. Trimming cost V 10 bases and J 3 bases; bases outside gene matches: 14. Germline values: CDR1 SNHLY, CDR2 FYNNEI.

Written as DNA, the CDR3 is TGTGCCAGCAGTTTATTTTCGGGCCGCCGTCCCCGCTCTGGGGCCAACGTCCTGACTTTC. Residues: CASSLFSGRRPRSGANVLTF. This chain joins TRBV28 and TRBJ2-6; the D is unclear. Germline V lookup: CDR1 MDHEN, CDR2 SYDVKM. The V and J ends lost 1 base and 0 bases respectively, with 19 bases between them. The CDR3 has 20 amino acids.

CDR3 protein: CASSLARPQGSHYGYTF. The CDR3 nucleotides read TGTGCCAGCAGCTTAGCCCGGCCCCAGGGATCCCACTATGGCTACACCTTC. This chain connects TRBV11-2 to TRBJ1-2; D perhaps matches TRBD1 (5 bases). This CDR3 region has 17 residues. V was trimmed by 1 base and J by 3 bases, leaving 18 bases between them. Germline CDR1 and CDR2: SGHAT and FQNNGV. The complete variable domain, with remaining parts taken from reference TRBV11-2 and TRBJ1-2, reads EAGVAQSPRYKIIEKRQSVAFWCNPISGHATLYWYQQILGQGPKLLIQFQNNGVVDDSQLPKDRFSAERLKGVDSTLKIQPAKLEDSAVYLCASSLARPQGSHYGYTFGSGTRLTVV.